This T cell receptor beta chain was sequenced for a study of metastatic and nonmetastatic thyroid tumors. The overall study: The study looked at repertoires side by side in blood and in tumor or nodule tissue from malignant and benign thyroid patients.

Per the authors' pipeline: Differences in CDR3 between clinicopathological groups were drawn on to build a classifier intended to discriminate distant-metastatic papillary thyroid cancer patients. TCRdb re-called the PCR reads via MiXCR. The V and J calls and clone size come from TCRdb's table, not from the authors' own analysis. Among approximately 86,000 clones listed, roughly an eighth were seen once. Points from the study as a whole: Reports indicated that malignant thyroid tumors showed significantly higher TCR beta diversity than benign nodules did, in blood and tumor.

Before thyroid surgery, none of the patients had received any treatment. Of note for this clone: Its antigen is as yet unknown.

The specimen was tumor tissue. This TCR was sampled from a female donor with papillary thyroid cancer or a benign thyroid nodule (not recorded which). Some clones in this sample may be carry-over from other donors' samples.

CDR3 loop: CASSSWLAGGSNEQYF. DNA for the CDR3: TGTGCCAGCAGCTCATGGCTAGCGGGAGGAAGTAACGAGCAGTACTTC. This chain joins TRBV11-1 and TRBJ2-7, with 11 bases that match TRBD2. Germline assignment: CDR1 SGHAT and CDR2 FQDESV (reference sequence). CDR3 length: 16 residues. Trimming at V came to 4 bases and at J to 5 bases, leaving 10 bases not matched to a gene.